This T cell receptor beta chain originates from a study of T cell clonality in common variable immunodeficiency. Notes on the study in general: In common variable immunodeficiency, TCR beta chains reportedly carried fewer deletions and N-nucleotide insertions.

Profiling relied on immunoSEQ multiplex PCR, and the TCRdb table lists in-frame clones only, not all of them. This table lists about 15,000 clones. The CDR3 loop spans 14 amino acids. The ends were cut back, 5 bases at V and 4 bases at J, with 13 bases in the middle. Patients had low serum IgG, IgA and/or IgM and specific antibody deficiency. All CVID subjects were on immunoglobulin replacement for at least one year. Heparinized whole blood, roughly 4.5 to 9 ml, came from each donor. Notes on this clone: The antigen remains unidentified. The read stops 3 residues short of the end of the CDR3; the missing end is completed from the germline J gene.

J is TRBJ2-3 and V is TRBV12-3 or TRBV12-4; D perhaps matches TRBD2 (7 bases). The TCR originated in a human donor with common variable immunodeficiency. Sequencing was carried out using peripheral blood mononuclear cells. This CDR3 is CASSPGGGADTQYF. The sequenced part of the CDR3 DNA is TGTGCCAGCAGTCCGGGGGGCGGCGCAGATACG.